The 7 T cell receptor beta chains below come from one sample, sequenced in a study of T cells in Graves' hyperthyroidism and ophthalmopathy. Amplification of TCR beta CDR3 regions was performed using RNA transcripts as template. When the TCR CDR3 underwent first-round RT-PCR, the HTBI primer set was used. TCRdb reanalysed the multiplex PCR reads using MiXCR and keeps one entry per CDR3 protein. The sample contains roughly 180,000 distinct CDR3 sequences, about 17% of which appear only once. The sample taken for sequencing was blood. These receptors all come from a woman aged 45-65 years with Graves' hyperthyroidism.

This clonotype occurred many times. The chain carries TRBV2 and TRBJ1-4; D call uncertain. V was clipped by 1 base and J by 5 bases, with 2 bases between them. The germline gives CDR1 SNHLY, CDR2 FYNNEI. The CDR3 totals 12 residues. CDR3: CASSEGNEKLFF. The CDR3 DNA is TGTGCCAGCAGTGAAGGCAATGAAAAACTGTTTTTT.

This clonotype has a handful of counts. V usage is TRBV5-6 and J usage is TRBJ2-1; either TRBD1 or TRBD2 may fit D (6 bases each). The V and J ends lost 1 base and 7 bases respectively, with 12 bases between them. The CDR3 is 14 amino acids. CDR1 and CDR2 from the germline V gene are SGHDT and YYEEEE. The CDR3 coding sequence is TGTGCCAGCAGCTTGCGTCAGGGGAGGAATGAGCAGTTCTTC. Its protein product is CASSLRQGRNEQFF.

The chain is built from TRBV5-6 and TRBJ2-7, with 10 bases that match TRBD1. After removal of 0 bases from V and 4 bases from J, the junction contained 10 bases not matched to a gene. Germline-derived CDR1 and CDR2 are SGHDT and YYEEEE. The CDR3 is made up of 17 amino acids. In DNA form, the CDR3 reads TGTGCCAGCAGCTTGGCGAATCCCGGGACAGGGGTTTACGAGCAGTACTTC. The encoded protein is CASSLANPGTGVYEQYF.

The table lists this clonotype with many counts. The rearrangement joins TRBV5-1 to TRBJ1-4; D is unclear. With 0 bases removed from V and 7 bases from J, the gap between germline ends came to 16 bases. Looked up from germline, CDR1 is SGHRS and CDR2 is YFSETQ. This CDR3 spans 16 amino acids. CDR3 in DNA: TGCGCCAGCAGCTTGGCCCCGGACGGGAGAAGTGAAAAACTGTTTTTT. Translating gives CASSLAPDGRSEKLFF.

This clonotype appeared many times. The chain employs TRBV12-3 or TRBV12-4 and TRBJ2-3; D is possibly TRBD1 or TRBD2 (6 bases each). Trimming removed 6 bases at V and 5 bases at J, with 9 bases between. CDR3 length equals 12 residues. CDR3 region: CASRQGGDTQYF. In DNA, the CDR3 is TGTGCCAGCAGACAGGGAGGAGATACGCAGTATTTT.

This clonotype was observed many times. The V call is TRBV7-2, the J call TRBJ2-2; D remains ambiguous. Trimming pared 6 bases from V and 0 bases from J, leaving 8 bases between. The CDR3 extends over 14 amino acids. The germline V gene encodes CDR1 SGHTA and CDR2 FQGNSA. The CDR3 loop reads CASSPVPNTGELFF. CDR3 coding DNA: TGTGCCAGCAGTCCCGTACCGAACACCGGGGAGCTGTTTTTT.

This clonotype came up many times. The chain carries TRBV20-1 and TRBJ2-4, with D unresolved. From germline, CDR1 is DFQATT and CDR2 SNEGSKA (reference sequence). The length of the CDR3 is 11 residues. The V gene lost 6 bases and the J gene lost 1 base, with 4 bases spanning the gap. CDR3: CSARAKNIQYF. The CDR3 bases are TGCAGTGCCAGGGCCAAAAACATTCAGTACTTC.